A single TCR beta chain is shown here with its context. No DNA is given; TCRdb re-called the 5' RACE reads and lists each CDR3 protein once. The record lists around 210,000 distinct CDR3 sequences, of which the ten most abundant hold roughly 7.7%. This entry comes from a study of monozygotic twins with inflammatory bowel disease. CDR1 and CDR2 (germline): MNHEY, SMNVEV (reference sequence). CDR3 length: 11 amino acids. The receptor was isolated from a human donor with ulcerative colitis or Crohn's disease, or a healthy co-twin of an affected twin (not recorded which). Sequencing was performed on blood. The chain joins TRBV27 to TRBJ1-1. CDR3 sequence reads: CASSLAYEAFF.